The 11 T cell receptor beta chains below were found in one sample sequenced in a study of T cell responses to AZD1222 COVID-19 vaccine. TCRdb's table, derived via immunoSEQ multiplex PCR, lists solely in-frame clones and lacks some. In the table there are 120,000 or so clones, approximately 94% of which are singletons. The specimen was peripheral blood, collected 28 days after the second AZD1222 dose. All receptors derive from an adult who received the AZD1222 COVID-19 vaccine.

V is TRBV19 and J is TRBJ1-5, with unresolved D. Trimming cost V 7 bases and J 5 bases, with 18 bases left between them. The CDR3 spans 15 residues. Germline values: CDR1 LNHDA, CDR2 SQIVND (reference sequence). The CDR3 nucleotides read TGTGCCAGTATCCCTGCCGGGGTTTGGGATCAGCCCCAGCATTTT. Translated: CASIPAGVWDQPQHF.

The chain links TRBV5-1 to TRBJ2-7, with D uncertain. Germline CDR1 and CDR2: SGHRS and YFSETQ. The CDR3 loop spans 13 amino acids. Trimming took 4 bases from V and 2 from J, leaving 10 bases between them. Here the CDR3 reads CASSPQYAYEQYF. As DNA, the CDR3 is TGCGCCAGCAGCCCTCAGTATGCCTACGAGCAGTACTTC. Together with reference TRBV5-1 and TRBJ2-7, the CDR3 gives the full variable domain: KAGVTQTPRYLIKTRGQQVTLSCSPISGHRSVSWYQQTPGQGLQFLFEYFSETQRNKGNFPGRFSGRQFSNSRSEMNVSTLELGDSALYLCASSPQYAYEQYFGPGTRLTVT.

J is TRBJ2-7 and V is TRBV24-1; D is possibly TRBD1 (5 bases). CDR1 is KGHDR, CDR2 SFDVKD, per germline. The CDR3 totals 12 residues. The ends were cut back, 5 bases at V and 6 bases at J, with 10 bases in the middle. CDR3 region: CATSARVAEQYF. In nucleotides, the CDR3 is TGTGCCACCAGTGCCAGGGTTGCCGAGCAGTACTTC.

The table lists this clone with a count of one. The chain employs TRBV30 and TRBJ2-1; D remains unclear. V gave up 4 bases and J gave up 2 bases, with 15 bases separating them. Looked up from germline, CDR1 is GTSNPN and CDR2 is SVGIG (reference sequence). The length of the CDR3 is 15 residues. CDR3 region: CAWTREWDAYNEQFF. The CDR3 DNA reads as TGTGCCTGGACCAGAGAGTGGGATGCCTACAATGAGCAGTTCTTC.

The chain recombines TRBV3-1 (or the pseudogene TRBV3-2) with TRBJ1-2; TRBD1 matches 9 bases. With V trimmed by 4 bases and J by 7 bases, 4 bases remained unmatched. CDR3 size: 13 residues. CDR1 LGHDT and CDR2 YNNKEL come from the germline V gene (reference sequence). The CDR3 spells CASSPDRGSGYTF. The CDR3 coding sequence is TGTGCCAGCAGCCCGGACAGGGGAAGTGGCTACACCTTC.

The gene calls are TRBV7-2 and TRBJ1-2; D is ambiguous. Between the trimmed V and J ends, which lost 2 bases and 3 bases, there was a span of 13 bases. The CDR3 is 15 residues long. CDR1 and CDR2 (germline): SGHTA, FQGNSA. As DNA, the CDR3 is TGTGCCAGCAGCTTAACCCTCAAGTCCTACTATGGCTACACCTTC. This codes for CASSLTLKSYYGYTF.

This chain connects TRBV5-1 to TRBJ1-6, with D perhaps TRBD1 (5 bases). Germline CDR1 SGHRS, CDR2 YFSETQ. V was clipped by 6 bases and J by 9 bases, with 16 bases between them. The CDR3 spans 14 residues. CDR3 sequence: CASKEEGAGSPLHF. CDR3 sequence (DNA): TGCGCCAGCAAAGAGGAAGGGGCGGGTTCACCCCTCCACTTT.

The chain is built from TRBV10-2 and TRBJ1-5; D is unclear. Germline assignment: CDR1 WSHSY and CDR2 SAAADI. The CDR3 is 15 residues long. Trimming stripped 2 bases from V and 4 bases from J, with 12 bases between. CDR3 loop: CASSEQSVGNQPQHF. CDR3 nucleotides: TGCGCCAGCAGTGAGCAGTCGGTGGGTAATCAGCCCCAGCATTTT.

The rearrangement uses TRBV30 and TRBJ2-2; D remains unclear. CDR3 size: 12 residues. The V end lost 4 bases, the J end lost 2 bases, and 5 bases lay between the germline ends. Germline CDR1 reads GTSNPN; CDR2 reads SVGIG (reference sequence). The CDR3 region is CAWTPNTGELFF. CDR3 nucleotide sequence: TGTGCCTGGACTCCAAACACCGGGGAGCTGTTTTTT. The full variable domain, its missing parts supplied by reference TRBV30 and TRBJ2-2, is SQTIHQWPATLVQPVGSPLSLECTVEGTSNPNLYWYRQAAGRGLQLLFYSVGIGQISSEVPQNLSASRPQDRQFILSSKKLLLSDSGFYLCAWTPNTGELFFGEGSRLTVL.

V gene TRBV6-5 combines with J gene TRBJ2-1; no reliable D call. The CDR3 contains 15 residues. CDR1 is MNHEY and CDR2 is SVGAGI in the germline V gene. The V gene lost 0 bases and the J gene lost 0 bases, with 6 bases spanning the gap. The CDR3 nucleotides are TGTGCCAGCAGTTACTCGAAAAGCTCCTACAATGAGCAGTTCTTC. Protein sequence: CASSYSKSSYNEQFF.

This rearrangement joins TRBV2 to TRBJ2-7; perhaps TRBD2 as D (6 bases). V lost 6 bases and J lost 5, with 11 bases in between. CDR1 and CDR2 (germline): SNHLY, FYNNEI. This CDR3 contains 12 residues. CDR3 sequence (DNA): TGTGCCAGCAGGGGGGGTAGAAACGAGCAGTACTTC. This sequence encodes CASRGGRNEQYF.